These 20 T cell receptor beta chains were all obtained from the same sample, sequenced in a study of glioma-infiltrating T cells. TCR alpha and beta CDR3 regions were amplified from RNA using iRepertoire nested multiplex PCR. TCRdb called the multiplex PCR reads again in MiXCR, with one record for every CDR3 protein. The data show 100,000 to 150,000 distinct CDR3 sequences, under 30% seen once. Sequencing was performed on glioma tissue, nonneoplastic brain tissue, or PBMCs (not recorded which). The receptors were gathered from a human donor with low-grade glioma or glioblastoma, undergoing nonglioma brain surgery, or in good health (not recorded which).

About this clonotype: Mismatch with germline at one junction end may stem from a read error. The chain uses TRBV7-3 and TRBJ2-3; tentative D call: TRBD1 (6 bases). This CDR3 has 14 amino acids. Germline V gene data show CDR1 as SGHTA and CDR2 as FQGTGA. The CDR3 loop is CASSLRQDTNTQYF. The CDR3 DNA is TGTGCCAGCAGCTTAAGACAGGACACAAATACGCAGTATTTT.

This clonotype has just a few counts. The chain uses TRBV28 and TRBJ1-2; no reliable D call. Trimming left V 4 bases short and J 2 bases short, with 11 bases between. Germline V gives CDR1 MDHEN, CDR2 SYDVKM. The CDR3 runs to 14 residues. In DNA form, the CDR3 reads TGTGCCAGCAGTTCAACACTTCACAACTATGGCTACACCTTC. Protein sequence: CASSSTLHNYGYTF.

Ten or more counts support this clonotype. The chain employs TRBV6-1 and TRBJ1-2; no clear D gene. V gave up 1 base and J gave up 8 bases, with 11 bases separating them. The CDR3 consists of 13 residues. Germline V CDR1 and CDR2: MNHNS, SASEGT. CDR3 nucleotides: TGTGCCAGCAGTGAAGGAGACGGTCTGGGCTACACCTTC. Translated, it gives CASSEGDGLGYTF.

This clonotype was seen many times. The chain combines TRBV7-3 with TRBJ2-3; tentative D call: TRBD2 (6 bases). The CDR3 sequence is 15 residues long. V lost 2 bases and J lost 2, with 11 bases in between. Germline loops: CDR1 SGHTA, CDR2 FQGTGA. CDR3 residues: CASSLVSGPTDTQYF. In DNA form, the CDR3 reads TGTGCCAGCAGCTTAGTCAGCGGGCCCACAGATACGCAGTATTTT.

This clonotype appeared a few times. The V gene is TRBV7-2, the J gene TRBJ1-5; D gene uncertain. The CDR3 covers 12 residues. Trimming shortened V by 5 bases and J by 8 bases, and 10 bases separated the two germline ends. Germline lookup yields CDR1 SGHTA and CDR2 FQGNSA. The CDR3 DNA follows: TGTGCCAGCAGCCGAGAACGGGAGCCCCAGCATTTT. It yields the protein CASSREREPQHF.

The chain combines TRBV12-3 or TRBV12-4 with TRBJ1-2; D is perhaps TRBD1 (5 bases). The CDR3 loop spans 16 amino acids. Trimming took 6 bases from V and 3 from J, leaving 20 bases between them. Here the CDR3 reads CASRPGTSGGDYGYTF. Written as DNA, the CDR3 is TGTGCCAGCAGACCGGGGACCTCCGGCGGGGACTATGGCTACACCTTC.

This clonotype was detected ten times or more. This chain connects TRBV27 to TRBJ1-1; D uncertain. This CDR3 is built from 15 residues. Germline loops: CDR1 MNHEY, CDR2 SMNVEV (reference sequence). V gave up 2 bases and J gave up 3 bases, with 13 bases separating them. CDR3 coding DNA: TGTGCCAGCAGTTTAACCCGACCTGGGGACACTGAAGCTTTCTTT. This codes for CASSLTRPGDTEAFF.

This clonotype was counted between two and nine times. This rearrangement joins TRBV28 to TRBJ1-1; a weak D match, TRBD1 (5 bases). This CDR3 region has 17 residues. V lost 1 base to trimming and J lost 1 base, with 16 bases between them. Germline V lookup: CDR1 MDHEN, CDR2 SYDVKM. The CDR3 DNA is TGTGCCAGCAGTTTATTATATAGGGGCAGGGCGAACACTGAAGCTTTCTTT. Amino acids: CASSLLYRGRANTEAFF. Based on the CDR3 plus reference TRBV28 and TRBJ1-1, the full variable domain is DVKVTQSSRYLVKRTGEKVFLECVQDMDHENMFWYRQDPGLGLRLIYFSYDVKMKEKGDIPEGYSVSREKKERFSLILESASTNQTSMYLCASSLLYRGRANTEAFFGQGTRLTVV.

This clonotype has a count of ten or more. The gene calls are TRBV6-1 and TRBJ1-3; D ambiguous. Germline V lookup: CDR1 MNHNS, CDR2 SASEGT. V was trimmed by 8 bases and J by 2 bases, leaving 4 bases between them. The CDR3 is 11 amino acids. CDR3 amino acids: CASGTGNTIYF. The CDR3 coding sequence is TGTGCCAGCGGGACTGGAAACACCATATATTTT.

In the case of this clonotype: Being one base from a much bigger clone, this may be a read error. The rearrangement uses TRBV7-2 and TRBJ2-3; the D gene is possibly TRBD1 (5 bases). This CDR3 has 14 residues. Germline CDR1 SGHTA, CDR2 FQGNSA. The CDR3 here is CASSLASSTGTQYF. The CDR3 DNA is TGTGCCAGCAGCTTAGCCTCGAGCACAGGTACGCAGTATTTT.

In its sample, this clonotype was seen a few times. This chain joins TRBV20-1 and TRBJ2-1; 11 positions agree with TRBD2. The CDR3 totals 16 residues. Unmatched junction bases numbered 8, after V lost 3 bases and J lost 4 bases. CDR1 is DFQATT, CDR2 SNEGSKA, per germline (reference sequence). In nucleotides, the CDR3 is TGCAGTGCTAGCCTACCTAGCGGGGGGCCGTACAATGAGCAGTTCTTC. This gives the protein CSASLPSGGPYNEQFF.

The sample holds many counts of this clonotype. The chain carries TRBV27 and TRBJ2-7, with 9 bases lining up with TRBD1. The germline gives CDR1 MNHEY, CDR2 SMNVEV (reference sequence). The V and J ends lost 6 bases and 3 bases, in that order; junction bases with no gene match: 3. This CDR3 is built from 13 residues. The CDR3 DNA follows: TGTGCCAGCAGCACGACAGGGGGCTACGAGCAGTACGTC. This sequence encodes CASSTTGGYEQYV.

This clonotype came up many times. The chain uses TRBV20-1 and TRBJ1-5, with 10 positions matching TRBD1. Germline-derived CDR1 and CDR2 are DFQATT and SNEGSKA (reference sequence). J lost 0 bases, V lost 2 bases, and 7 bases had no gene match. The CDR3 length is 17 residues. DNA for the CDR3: TGCAGTGCTAGACACCAGACAGGGGGCGGTAGCAATCAGCCCCAGCATTTT. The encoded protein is CSARHQTGGGSNQPQHF.

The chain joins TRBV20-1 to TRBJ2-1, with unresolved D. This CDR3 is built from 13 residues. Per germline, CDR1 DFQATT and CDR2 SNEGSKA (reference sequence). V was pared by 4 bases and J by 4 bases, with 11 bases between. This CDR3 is CSANKQTYNEQFF. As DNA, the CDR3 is TGCAGTGCTAATAAACAGACTTACAATGAGCAGTTCTTC.

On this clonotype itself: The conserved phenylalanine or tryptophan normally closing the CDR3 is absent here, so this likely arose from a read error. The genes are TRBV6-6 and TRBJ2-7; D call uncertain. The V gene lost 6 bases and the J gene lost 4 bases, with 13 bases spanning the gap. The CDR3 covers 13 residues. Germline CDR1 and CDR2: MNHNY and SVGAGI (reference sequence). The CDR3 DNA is TGTGCCAGCAGGGCTCCAATTACTTACGAGCAGTACCTC. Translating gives CASRAPITYEQYL.

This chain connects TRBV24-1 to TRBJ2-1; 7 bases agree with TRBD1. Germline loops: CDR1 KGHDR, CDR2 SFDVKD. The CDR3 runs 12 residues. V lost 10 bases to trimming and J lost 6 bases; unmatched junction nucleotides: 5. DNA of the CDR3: TGTGCCACTCAACAGGGGACCAATGAGCAGTTCTTC. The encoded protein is CATQQGTNEQFF.

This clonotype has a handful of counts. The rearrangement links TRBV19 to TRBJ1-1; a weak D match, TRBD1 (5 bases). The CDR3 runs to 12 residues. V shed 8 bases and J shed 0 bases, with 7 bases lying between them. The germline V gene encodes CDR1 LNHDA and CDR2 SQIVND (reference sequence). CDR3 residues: CASRDLNTEAFF. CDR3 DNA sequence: TGTGCCAGTCGGGACCTGAACACTGAAGCTTTCTTT.

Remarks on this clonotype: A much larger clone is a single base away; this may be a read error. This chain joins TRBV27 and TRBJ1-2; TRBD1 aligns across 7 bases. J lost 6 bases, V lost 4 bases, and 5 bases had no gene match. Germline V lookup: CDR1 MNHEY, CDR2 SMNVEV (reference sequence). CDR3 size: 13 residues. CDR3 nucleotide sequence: TGTGCCAGCAGTTCCAGGGGGTGGCATGGCTACACCTTC. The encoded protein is CASSSRGWHGYTF.

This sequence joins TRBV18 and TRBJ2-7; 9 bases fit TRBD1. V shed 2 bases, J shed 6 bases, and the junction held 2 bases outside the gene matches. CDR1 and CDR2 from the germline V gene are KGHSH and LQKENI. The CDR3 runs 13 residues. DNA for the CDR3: TGTGCCAGCTCACCAGGACAGGGGTTCGAGCAGTACGTC. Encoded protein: CASSPGQGFEQYV.

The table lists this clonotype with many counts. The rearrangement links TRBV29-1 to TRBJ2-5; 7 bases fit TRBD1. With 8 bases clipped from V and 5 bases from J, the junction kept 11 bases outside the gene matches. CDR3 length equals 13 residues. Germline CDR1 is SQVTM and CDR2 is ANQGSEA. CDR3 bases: TGCAGCTTGCCGGGTCAGGGACAGGAGACCCAGTACTTC. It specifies CSLPGQGQETQYF.